The source of this TCR beta chain is a study of blood T cell repertoires in COVID-19. V lost 6 bases to trimming and J lost 8 bases; unmatched junction nucleotides: 9. This CDR3 has 13 residues. Germline CDR1 and CDR2: MRHNA and SNTAGT. Profiled with immunoSEQ multiplex PCR; TCRdb holds only in-frame clones, not every one. Here the sample spans 200,000 to 300,000 clones, more than 70% being singletons. Material for sequencing was peripheral blood. The rearrangement links TRBV6-4 to TRBJ1-2, with TRBD1 matching over 7 bases. The sequence came from a woman aged 25-40 years with COVID-19, enrolled during active disease. The chain's CDR3 is CASRAGQAGGYTF. The CDR3 bases are TGTGCCAGCAGGGCTGGACAGGCTGGGGGCTACACCTTC.